Below, 5 T cell receptor beta chains from the same sample are listed, as sequenced in a study of regulatory T cells in long-lasting Graves disease. Through Arm-PCR of CDR3 regions and iRepertoire HTBI primers, TCR beta libraries were built. TCRdb analysed the multiplex PCR reads with MiXCR anew, one entry per CDR3 protein. The data hold more than 300,000 distinct CDR3 sequences, with approximately 12% observed a single time. Sample time point: newly diagnosed GD, antithyroid drugs for less than 3 months. TCR sequences were obtained from RNA taken from PBMCs. These records were also assigned to another study, of T cells in Graves' hyperthyroidism and ophthalmopathy.

The sequencing used peripheral blood mononuclear cells (PBMCs), collected at new diagnosis, from a patient treated with antithyroid drugs. These receptors were collected from a woman younger than 30 with Graves disease.

This clonotype has at least ten counts. The chain combines TRBV5-5 with TRBJ1-2; TRBD1 matches at 9 bases. V lost 3 bases, J lost 3 bases, and 3 bases stayed unmatched. The CDR3 contains 14 residues. The germline gives CDR1 SGHKS, CDR2 YYEKEE (reference sequence). CDR3 DNA: TGTGCCAGCAGCTGGGACAGGGTTCACTATGGCTACACCTTC. Protein sequence: CASSWDRVHYGYTF.

In its sample, this clonotype was seen many times. At one of its ends the junction is not consistent with the germline gene, which may arise from a read error. The chain is built from TRBV10-3 and TRBJ1-2, with a tentative D call TRBD1 (5 bases). Germline V gives CDR1 ENHRY, CDR2 SYGVKD. CDR3 length: 13 residues. This CDR3 reads CAIYTGRNSGYTF. CDR3 DNA sequence: TGTGCCATCTATACAGGTCGAAACTCTGGCTACACCTTC.

This clonotype showed up just a few times. The chain carries TRBV7-8 and TRBJ1-5, with D perhaps matching TRBD1 (6 bases). Germline values: CDR1 SGHVS, CDR2 FQNEAQ. The length of the CDR3 is 14 residues. The V end lost 3 bases, the J end lost 7 bases, and 13 bases lay between the germline ends. The CDR3 protein is CASSLGAQGQPQHF. Here the CDR3 DNA reads TGTGCCAGCAGCTTGGGGGCCCAGGGGCAGCCCCAGCATTTT.

The chain recombines TRBV7-2 with TRBJ1-2; TRBD1 might be the D (6 bases). CDR3 length equals 16 residues. Trimming left V 5 bases short and J 0 bases short, with 16 bases between. Looked up from germline, CDR1 is SGHTA and CDR2 is FQGNSA. The CDR3 protein is CASSRRGQQPNYGYTF. The DNA of the CDR3 is TGTGCCAGCAGCCGAAGAGGACAGCAGCCTAACTATGGCTACACCTTC.

Comment on this clonotype: Just one base apart from a much larger clone, this may be a read error. V and J are TRBV11-2 and TRBJ1-1; D unresolved. This CDR3 is 12 amino acids long. V was trimmed by 8 bases and J by 4 bases, leaving 11 bases between them. Germline CDR1 reads SGHAT; CDR2 reads FQNNGV. CDR3: CASGPPLTEAFF. The DNA of the CDR3 is TGTGCCAGCGGTCCGCCGCTCACTGAAGCTTTCTTT.